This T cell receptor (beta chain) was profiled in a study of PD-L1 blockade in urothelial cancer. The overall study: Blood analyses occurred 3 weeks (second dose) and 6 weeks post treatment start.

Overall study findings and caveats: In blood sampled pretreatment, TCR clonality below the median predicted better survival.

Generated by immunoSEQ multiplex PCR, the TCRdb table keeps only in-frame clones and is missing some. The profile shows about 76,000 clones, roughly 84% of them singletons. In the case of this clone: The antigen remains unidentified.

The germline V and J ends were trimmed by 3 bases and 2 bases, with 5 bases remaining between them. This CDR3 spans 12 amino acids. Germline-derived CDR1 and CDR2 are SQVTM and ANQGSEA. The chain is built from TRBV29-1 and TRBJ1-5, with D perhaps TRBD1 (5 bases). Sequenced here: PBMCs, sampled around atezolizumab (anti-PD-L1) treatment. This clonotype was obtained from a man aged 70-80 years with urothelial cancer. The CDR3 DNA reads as TGCAGCGTTGACAGGGGCAATCAGCCCCAGCATTTT. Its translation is CSVDRGNQPQHF.